The 8 T cell receptor beta chains given below trace back to one sample, sequenced in a study of cytomegalovirus exposure and HLA in healthy donors. PCR amplification relied on 60 Vbeta primers (plus 13 Jbeta primers). The repertoire was sequenced with immunoSEQ multiplex PCR; TCRdb's copy has only in-frame clones and lacks some. Among under 140,000 clones, 60% to 85% were seen once, and the ten largest hold around 2.9%. Sequences were obtained from PBMCs. These receptors came from an older woman in good health and CMV-seropositive.

The V gene is TRBV6-5, the J gene TRBJ2-1, with 9 positions matching TRBD1. The CDR3 spans 16 residues. V dropped 1 base and J dropped 3; count of bases not matched to a gene: 4. In germline, CDR1 is MNHEY, CDR2 SVGAGI. The CDR3 DNA reads TGTGCCAGCAGTTACTACGACAGGGGGGTCTACAATGAGCAGTTCTTC. Protein: CASSYYDRGVYNEQFF.

The V and J genes are TRBV13 and TRBJ2-7; TRBD2 agrees at 13 bases. The CDR3 consists of 16 residues. Germline V gene lookup returns CDR1 PRHDT and CDR2 FYEKMQ (reference sequence). Trimming removed 4 bases from V and 4 bases from J; junction bases left unmatched: 7. The CDR3 reads CASSSWTSGSSYEQYF. In DNA form, the CDR3 reads TGTGCCAGCAGCTCCTGGACTAGCGGGAGTAGTTACGAGCAGTACTTC.

The gene calls are TRBV5-4 and TRBJ2-7, with D maybe TRBD2 (5 bases). The CDR3 extends over 17 amino acids. The V end was cut by 0 bases, the J end by 1 base, with 17 bases between. In germline, CDR1 is SGHNT, CDR2 YYREEE (reference sequence). DNA of the CDR3: TGTGCCAGCAGCTTGGATGGCGGCGCTTCGGGATCCTACGAGCAGTACTTC. Translating gives CASSLDGGASGSYEQYF.

The chain is built from TRBV7-9 and TRBJ1-4, with TRBD1 matching over 7 bases. The germline gives CDR1 SEHNR, CDR2 FQNEAQ (reference sequence). V lost 4 bases, J lost 2 bases, and 4 bases stayed unmatched. The CDR3 runs 15 residues. This CDR3 is CASSYPGQTNEKLFF. In DNA, the CDR3 is TGTGCCAGCAGCTACCCGGGACAGACTAATGAAAAACTGTTTTTT.

The chain couples TRBV11-2 to TRBJ1-4; 9 nucleotides line up with TRBD1. J gave up 4 bases and V 3 bases, and 6 bases lay outside the gene matches. The CDR3 runs 16 residues. Germline loops: CDR1 SGHAT, CDR2 FQNNGV. This chain's CDR3 is CASSFAGGQGNEKLFF. In nucleotides, the CDR3 is TGTGCCAGCAGCTTCGCTGGGGGACAGGGTAATGAAAAACTGTTTTTT.

This rearrangement joins TRBV5-1 to TRBJ2-2; D is perhaps TRBD1 (6 bases). Germline V CDR1 and CDR2: SGHRS, YFSETQ. Trimming left V 2 bases short and J 1 base short, with 12 bases between. The CDR3 contains 16 residues. CDR3 loop: CASSFRLGGNTGELFF. As DNA, the CDR3 is TGCGCCAGCAGCTTTCGGCTAGGGGGGAACACCGGGGAGCTGTTTTTT.

The table lists this clone with a few counts. The rearrangement joins TRBV6-1 to TRBJ1-5; D gene unclear. The CDR3 runs to 12 residues. Germline V gives CDR1 MNHNS, CDR2 SASEGT. With 3 bases removed from V and 6 bases from J, the gap between germline ends came to 6 bases. For the CDR3, the DNA is TGTGCCAGCAGTGATGTATCTCAGCCCCAGCATTTT. This encodes CASSDVSQPQHF.

The chain uses TRBV28 and TRBJ1-4; the match to TRBD1 covers 9 bases. Looked up from germline, CDR1 is MDHEN and CDR2 is SYDVKM. This CDR3 has 17 residues. V gave up 4 bases and J gave up 5 bases; unmatched junction bases: 11. The CDR3 spells CASSSSWTGARNEKLFF. The CDR3, as DNA: TGTGCCAGCAGTTCATCTTGGACAGGGGCCCGGAATGAAAAACTGTTTTTT.